This TCR beta chain was profiled in a study of blood T cell repertoires in COVID-19. In its sample, this clone was seen once. The study drew participants aged about 18 to 95 years from about two dozen US areas. Participant reports of clinical history set cohort assignment. Clones were read by immunoSEQ multiplex PCR, and TCRdb kept only the in-frame ones, dropping some. The table has fewer than 250,000 clones, 84% seen once. The CDR3 has 15 residues. CDR1 and CDR2 (germline): KGHSH, LQKENI. J gave up 4 bases and V 2 bases, and 3 bases lay outside the gene matches. Specimen: PBMCs or T cells enriched from blood (not recorded which). The origin of this receptor is a man aged 55 to 70 who had recovered from COVID-19. V usage is TRBV18 and J usage is TRBJ2-7, with 12 nucleotides matching TRBD1. CDR3: CASSPAGQGAYEQYF. CDR3 coding DNA: TGTGCCAGCTCACCAGCGGGACAGGGGGCATACGAGCAGTACTTC.